Shown below are 2 T cell receptor beta chains from a single sample sequenced in a study of regulatory T cells in long-lasting Graves disease. Time point specified: newly diagnosed GD, antithyroid drugs for less than 3 months. From RNA extracted from PBMCs, the TCR library was made. Building of the TCR beta libraries involved iRepertoire HTBI primers and Arm-PCR of CDR3 regions. TCRdb called the multiplex PCR reads again in MiXCR, with one record for every CDR3 protein. The sample contains roughly 610,000 distinct CDR3 sequences, under 20% of which appear only once. These data also featured in a second study, about T cells in Graves' hyperthyroidism and ophthalmopathy.

The sample in question was peripheral blood mononuclear cells (PBMCs), obtained at new diagnosis, from a patient treated with antithyroid drugs. These receptors were collected from a woman younger than 45 with Graves disease.

This clonotype was seen many times. The J gene is TRBJ2-1, the V gene TRBV28; TRBD2 aligns across 10 bases. The CDR3 extends over 16 amino acids. Germline CDR1 reads MDHEN; CDR2 reads SYDVKM. J was trimmed by 5 bases and V by 7 bases; bases with no gene match: 11. The CDR3 spells CASNTRTSGFNNEQFF. CDR3 coding DNA: TGTGCCAGCAACACTCGGACTAGCGGTTTTAACAATGAGCAGTTCTTC.

This clonotype was seen many times. The chain uses TRBV2 and TRBJ2-1; the match to TRBD2 covers 8 bases. V lost 7 bases and J lost 5; bases outside the gene matches: 7. Germline V gene lookup returns CDR1 SNHLY and CDR2 FYNNEI. The CDR3 is made up of 14 amino acids. The CDR3 region has the DNA TGTGCCAGCAAAAGGGCGGGAGGCCACAATGAGCAGTTCTTC. Translated, it gives CASKRAGGHNEQFF.